A single sample gave rise to the 27 T cell receptor beta chains below, sequenced in a study of blood T cell repertoires in COVID-19. The assay was immunoSEQ multiplex PCR, and TCRdb's table has in-frame clones only and misses some. The sample comprises 350,000 to 400,000 clones, 90% of which are singletons, and 6.5% rests with the top ten. The sequencing input was peripheral blood. These TCRs come from a man between 18 and 29 years old with active or convalescent COVID-19.

The gene calls are TRBV18 and TRBJ2-7, with no clear D. CDR3 length equals 17 residues. The V gene's germline CDR1 is KGHSH and CDR2 LQKENI. V lost 2 bases and J 3 bases, leaving 20 bases between the germline ends. CDR3 amino acids: CASSPVFGLNYFYEQYF. In DNA form, the CDR3 reads TGTGCCAGCTCACCAGTCTTCGGCTTAAACTATTTCTACGAGCAGTACTTC.

The V call is TRBV24-1, the J call TRBJ2-2; 10 nucleotides agree with TRBD1. Losses at the gene ends were 3 bases for V and 4 bases for J; bases not matched to a gene: 10. CDR3 length: 18 amino acids. Germline V gene data show CDR1 as KGHDR and CDR2 as SFDVKD. The CDR3: CATSDPAGTGDLTGELFF. The CDR3 DNA reads as TGTGCCACCAGTGATCCCGCCGGGACAGGGGACCTCACCGGGGAGCTGTTTTTT.

The V and J genes are TRBV2 and TRBJ2-1; 10 bases map to TRBD2. Germline assignment: CDR1 SNHLY and CDR2 FYNNEI. J was trimmed by 5 bases and V by 6 bases; bases with no gene match: 7. The CDR3 has 15 amino acids. The CDR3, as DNA: TGTGCCAGCAGCGGAGTAGGGACTAGCGACAATGAGCAGTTCTTC. This codes for CASSGVGTSDNEQFF. Looking up the rest from reference TRBV2 and TRBJ2-1 gives the full variable domain: EPEVTQTPSHQVTQMGQEVILRCVPISNHLYFYWYRQILGQKVEFLVSFYNNEISEKSEIFDDQFSVERPDGSNFTLKIRSTKLEDSAMYFCASSGVGTSDNEQFFGPGTRLTVL.

The rearrangement uses TRBV18 and TRBJ1-6; the match to TRBD1 covers 9 bases. Trimming removed 4 bases from V and 10 bases from J; junction bases left unmatched: 14. Germline CDR1 KGHSH, CDR2 LQKENI. The length of the CDR3 is 17 residues. CDR3: CASSRPGQGRAGSPLHF. In nucleotides, the CDR3 is TGTGCCAGCTCACGACCGGGACAGGGAAGGGCCGGATCACCCCTCCACTTT.

For this clone: Other DNA sequences in this sample translate to the same CDR3. The genes are TRBV6-5 and TRBJ2-7, with 8 nucleotides matching TRBD1. V was pared by 6 bases and J by 2 bases, with 3 bases of the junction left unmatched. This CDR3 is 13 amino acids long. The V gene's germline CDR1 is MNHEY and CDR2 SVGAGI. In DNA, the CDR3 is TGTGCCAGCAGCCGGACAGGGACCTACGAGCAGTACTTC. It translates to CASSRTGTYEQYF.

The V call is TRBV7-6, the J call TRBJ2-7, with D unresolved. The V and J ends lost 3 bases and 5 bases respectively, with 8 bases between them. This CDR3 comprises 12 residues. Germline V lookup: CDR1 SGHVS, CDR2 FNYEAQ. The CDR3 DNA reads as TGTGCCAGCAGCTTTTTTCATGACGAGCAGTACTTC. Encoded protein: CASSFFHDEQYF.

As concerns this clone: At the DNA level, this CDR3 is encoded by other sequences in the same sample as well. The chain carries TRBV7-9 and TRBJ2-7; D unclear. This CDR3 contains 12 residues. Germline V CDR1 and CDR2: SEHNR, FQNEAQ (reference sequence). V lost 1 base and J 4 bases, leaving 5 bases between the germline ends. CDR3 DNA sequence: TGTGCCAGCAGCTTAGGTCAATACGAGCAGTACTTC. Residues: CASSLGQYEQYF.

J is TRBJ1-5 and V is TRBV19; TRBD1 matches at 7 bases. The CDR3 has 17 amino acids. The junction had 8 bases not matched to a gene; V was cut back by 2 bases and J by 1 base. Germline values: CDR1 LNHDA, CDR2 SQIVND (reference sequence). The chain's CDR3 is CASSISRGFSSNQPQHF. The CDR3 DNA follows: TGTGCCAGTAGTATAAGCAGGGGGTTCTCCAGCAATCAGCCCCAGCATTTT.

This rearrangement joins TRBV7-9 to TRBJ2-5, with D perhaps TRBD2 (6 bases). Per the germline V gene, CDR1 is SEHNR and CDR2 is FQNEAQ (reference sequence). The CDR3 extends over 15 amino acids. Trimming removed 4 bases from V and 2 bases from J, with 14 bases in between. CDR3 residues: CASSSGEAVQETQYF. As DNA, the CDR3 is TGTGCCAGCAGCTCTGGGGAGGCGGTTCAAGAGACCCAGTACTTC. The full variable domain, rest sourced from reference TRBV7-9 and TRBJ2-5, is DTGVSQNPRHKITKRGQNVTFRCDPISEHNRLYWYRQTLGQGPEFLTYFQNEAQLEKSRLLSDRFSAERPKGSFSTLEIQRTEQGDSAMYLCASSSGEAVQETQYFGPGTRLLVL.

The chain uses TRBV19 and TRBJ1-6; D gene ambiguous. This CDR3 region has 15 residues. The V gene lost 5 bases and the J gene lost 0 bases, with 8 bases spanning the gap. Germline V lookup: CDR1 LNHDA, CDR2 SQIVND (reference sequence). The CDR3 protein is CASSLSGSYNSPLHF. CDR3 DNA sequence: TGTGCCAGTAGTTTATCGGGCTCCTATAATTCACCCCTCCACTTT.

The chain links TRBV29-1 to TRBJ2-7, with D hard to call. The CDR3 extends over 12 amino acids. The germline gives CDR1 SQVTM, CDR2 ANQGSEA. V lost 1 base and J lost 3, with 7 bases in between. The CDR3 region is CSVEVQDYEQYF. CDR3 in DNA: TGCAGCGTTGAAGTGCAGGACTACGAGCAGTACTTC.

The genes are TRBV11-2 and TRBJ2-3; 7 bases are a match to TRBD1. V shed 5 bases and J 2 bases; nucleotides not matched to a gene: 7. Germline V gives CDR1 SGHAT, CDR2 FQNNGV. The CDR3 consists of 15 residues. The CDR3 sequence: CASSPNRGTTDTQYF. As DNA, the CDR3 is TGTGCCAGCAGCCCTAACAGGGGAACCACAGATACGCAGTATTTT.

The chain links TRBV4-2 to TRBJ1-5; no reliable D call. Between the trimmed V and J ends, which lost 0 bases and 5 bases, there was a span of 11 bases. CDR1 LGHNA and CDR2 YNFKEQ come from the germline V gene. The CDR3 is made up of 15 amino acids. The CDR3 DNA reads TGTGCCAGCAGCCAAGATCGGTTGGGAGATCAGCCCCAGCATTTT. This encodes CASSQDRLGDQPQHF.

This chain connects TRBV7-8 to TRBJ2-1, with D perhaps matching TRBD1 (5 bases). This CDR3 comprises 17 residues. CDR1 SGHVS and CDR2 FQNEAQ come from the germline V gene. Deletions cut 4 bases from V and 4 bases from J, with 20 bases between. The CDR3: CASSSLGRNDIYNEQFF. CDR3 sequence (DNA): TGTGCCAGCAGCTCGTTGGGGCGCAACGACATATACAATGAGCAGTTCTTC.

The chain links TRBV24-1 to TRBJ1-1, with D hard to call. The CDR3 length is 15 residues. Germline CDR1 is KGHDR and CDR2 is SFDVKD. Trimming removed 1 base at V and 0 bases at J, with 8 bases between. This chain's CDR3 is CATSDFRQMNTEAFF. The CDR3 bases are TGTGCCACCAGTGATTTCAGGCAGATGAACACTGAAGCTTTCTTT.

The V gene is TRBV6-5, the J gene TRBJ1-3, with D tentatively TRBD1 (5 bases). The germline gives CDR1 MNHEY, CDR2 SVGAGI. The length of the CDR3 is 15 residues. V lost 2 bases and J 1 base, leaving 9 bases between the germline ends. CDR3 protein: CASSYRGHSGNTIYF. The CDR3 DNA is TGTGCCAGCAGTTACCGAGGACATTCTGGAAACACCATATATTTT.

The chain is built from TRBV7-9 and TRBJ1-1, with D perhaps matching TRBD1 (5 bases). Trimming left V 5 bases short and J 0 bases short, with 10 bases between. The CDR3 is made up of 14 amino acids. The germline V gene has CDR1 SEHNR and CDR2 FQNEAQ (reference sequence). Here the CDR3 reads CASSPGVMNTEAFF. The CDR3 coding sequence is TGTGCCAGCAGCCCGGGGGTTATGAACACTGAAGCTTTCTTT. The full variable domain, its missing parts supplied by reference TRBV7-9 and TRBJ1-1, is DTGVSQNPRHKITKRGQNVTFRCDPISEHNRLYWYRQTLGQGPEFLTYFQNEAQLEKSRLLSDRFSAERPKGSFSTLEIQRTEQGDSAMYLCASSPGVMNTEAFFGQGTRLTVV.

The rearrangement links TRBV28 to TRBJ2-7; 9 bases are a match to TRBD1. This CDR3 has 15 residues. Germline CDR1 and CDR2: MDHEN and SYDVKM. The junction had 6 bases not matched to a gene; V was cut back by 3 bases and J by 3 bases. The CDR3 here is CASSFRDRDFYEQYF. CDR3 nucleotide sequence: TGTGCCAGCAGTTTTCGGGACAGGGATTTCTACGAGCAGTACTTC.

As concerns this clone: Other DNA sequences of this sample code for an identical CDR3. J is TRBJ2-7 and V is TRBV18; 9 bases agree with TRBD2. CDR1 KGHSH and CDR2 LQKENI come from the germline V gene. V lost 3 bases and J lost 0; bases outside the gene matches: 0. This CDR3 spans 14 amino acids. CDR3 coding DNA: TGTGCCAGCTCACCTAGCGGGAGCTCCTACGAGCAGTACTTC. It encodes CASSPSGSSYEQYF.

The rearrangement links TRBV29-1 to TRBJ2-7; D not certain. Germline V gives CDR1 SQVTM, CDR2 ANQGSEA. Trimming took off 4 bases at V and 6 bases at J, with 19 bases between the two ends. The CDR3 totals 14 residues. Written as DNA, the CDR3 is TGCAGCGTTGCTGTGCGCCTTGCCCCCTCCGAGCAGTACTTC. Translation gives CSVAVRLAPSEQYF.

V is TRBV19 and J is TRBJ2-7, with TRBD1 identical over 9 bases. This CDR3 is 18 amino acids long. Germline assignment: CDR1 LNHDA and CDR2 SQIVND (reference sequence). The trim removed 0 bases at V and 0 bases at J, leaving 9 bases unmatched. The CDR3 loop reads CASSIEGQGIGSSYEQYF. The CDR3 DNA is TGTGCCAGTAGTATAGAGGGACAGGGAATCGGAAGCTCCTACGAGCAGTACTTC. Using reference TRBV19 and TRBJ2-7 for the parts outside the CDR3, the full variable domain is DGGITQSPKYLFRKEGQNVTLSCEQNLNHDAMYWYRQDPGQGLRLIYYSQIVNDFQKGDIAEGYSVSREKKESFPLTVTSAQKNPTAFYLCASSIEGQGIGSSYEQYFGPGTRLTVT.

Turning to this clone: Germline is not matched at one junction end, which may reflect a read error. The V call is TRBV18, the J call TRBJ2-6; TRBD2 is a possible D gene (7 bases). This CDR3 has 16 residues. Germline V lookup: CDR1 KGHSH, CDR2 LQKENI. CDR3 residues: CASSPKGLAGANVLTF. CDR3 in DNA: TGTGCCAGCTCACCTAAAGGGCTTGCGGGGGCCAACGTGCTGACTTTC. Full variable domain (missing parts from reference TRBV18 and TRBJ2-6): NAGVMQNPRHLVRRRGQEARLRCSPMKGHSHVYWYRQLPEEGLKFMVYLQKENIIDESGMPKERFSAEFPKEGPSILRIQQVVRGDSAAYFCASSPKGLAGANVLTFGAGSRLTVL.

This clone was observed once. The chain employs TRBV6-5 and TRBJ1-5, with a weak D call TRBD1 (5 bases). The CDR3 loop spans 13 amino acids. CDR1 and CDR2 (germline): MNHEY, SVGAGI. V was shortened by 5 bases and J by 3 bases, with 8 bases between the two germline ends. Here the CDR3 DNA reads TGTGCCAGCAGTCTGGGGCCCAATCAGCCCCAGCATTTT. Protein sequence: CASSLGPNQPQHF.

The rearrangement uses TRBV2 and TRBJ2-2; 7 nucleotides line up with TRBD1. CDR1 is SNHLY, CDR2 FYNNEI, per germline. The CDR3 extends over 14 amino acids. V lost 7 bases to trimming and J lost 4 bases; unmatched junction nucleotides: 6. The CDR3 spells CASKESGGTGELFF. As DNA, the CDR3 is TGTGCCAGCAAGGAATCAGGGGGCACCGGGGAGCTGTTTTTT.

The rearrangement uses TRBV7-2 and TRBJ2-3; tentative D call: TRBD2 (6 bases). Germline CDR1 reads SGHTA; CDR2 reads FQGNSA. This CDR3 region has 12 residues. V gave up 5 bases and J gave up 5 bases, with 8 bases separating them. This CDR3 reads CASSEGLDTQYF. CDR3 sequence (DNA): TGTGCCAGCAGCGAGGGACTAGATACGCAGTATTTT.

This chain connects TRBV6-5 to TRBJ2-7; no clear D gene. The germline CDR1 and CDR2 sequences are MNHEY and SVGAGI. The CDR3 is 11 residues long. Trimming took 7 bases from V and 2 from J, leaving 6 bases between them. CDR3 coding DNA: TGTGCCAGCAAAAGCACCTACGAGCAGTACTTC. Translating it yields CASKSTYEQYF.

A word on this clone: Distinct nucleotide sequences in the sample also encode this CDR3. This chain connects TRBV27 to TRBJ2-1, with 11 bases that match TRBD2. Looked up from germline, CDR1 is MNHEY and CDR2 is SMNVEV (reference sequence). V shed 5 bases, J shed 2 bases, and the junction held 2 bases outside the gene matches. The CDR3 is made up of 15 amino acids. This chain's CDR3 is CASSLSGGAYNEQFF. The CDR3 DNA reads as TGTGCCAGCAGTCTTAGCGGGGGGGCCTACAATGAGCAGTTCTTC.